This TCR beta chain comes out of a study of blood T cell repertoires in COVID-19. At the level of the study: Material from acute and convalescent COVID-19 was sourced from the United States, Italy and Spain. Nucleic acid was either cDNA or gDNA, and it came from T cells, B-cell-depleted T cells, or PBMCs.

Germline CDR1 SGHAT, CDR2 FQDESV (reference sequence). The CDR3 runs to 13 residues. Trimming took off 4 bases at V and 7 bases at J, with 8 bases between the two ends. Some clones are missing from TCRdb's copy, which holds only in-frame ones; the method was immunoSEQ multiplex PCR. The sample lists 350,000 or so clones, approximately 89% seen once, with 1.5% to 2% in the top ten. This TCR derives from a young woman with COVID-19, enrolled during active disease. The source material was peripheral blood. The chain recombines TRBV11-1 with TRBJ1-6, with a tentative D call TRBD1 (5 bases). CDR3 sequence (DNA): TGTGCCAGCAGCTCAGACAGAAATTCACCCCTCCACTTT. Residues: CASSSDRNSPLHF.